The 28 T cell receptor beta chains presented below share a single source sample, sequenced in a study of OX40 agonist ivuxolimab in advanced cancers. Library method: the immunoSEQ multiplex PCR assay. Held by TCRdb, this immuneACCESS table contains in-frame sequences only and omits some clones. Under half of the omission traces to an unresolved V gene where checked; the cause of the rest is unknown. Recorded for this sample are approximately 60,000 clones; roughly 80% of them occurred a single time. The top ten clonotypes cover about 2% of the sample. The sequenced sample was CD4+ or CD8+ T cells sorted from blood, obtained in a trial of the OX40 agonist ivuxolimab. The origin of the receptors is an adult with an advanced solid tumor such as melanoma, head and neck, liver or kidney cancer.

The chain carries TRBV9 and TRBJ2-2, with D possibly matching TRBD1 (7 bases). Germline CDR1 and CDR2: SGDLS and YYNGEE. CDR3 length equals 16 residues. The germline V and J ends were trimmed by 4 bases and 4 bases, with 17 bases remaining between them. In nucleotides, the CDR3 is TGTGCCAGCAGCCCCCTTTCAGGGGGGCGCACCGGGGAGCTGTTTTTT. This translates into CASSPLSGGRTGELFF.

The rearrangement joins TRBV6-5 to TRBJ2-3; the D gene is possibly TRBD2 (5 bases). Germline lookup yields CDR1 MNHEY and CDR2 SVGAGI. The CDR3 runs 15 residues. The V end lost 6 bases, the J end lost 2 bases, and 15 bases lay between the germline ends. As DNA, the CDR3 is TGTGCCAGCAGGAGGAAACTAGTCGTCACAGATACGCAGTATTTT. This codes for CASRRKLVVTDTQYF.

Only a few counts were recorded for this clone. The chain is built from TRBV5-5 and TRBJ2-2; 10 bases map to TRBD1. Germline trimming cut 3 bases from V and 4 bases from J; bases unmatched to any gene: 0. Germline loops: CDR1 SGHKS, CDR2 YYEKEE (reference sequence). CDR3 size: 14 residues. The CDR3 region is CASSWTGGTGELFF. DNA for the CDR3: TGTGCCAGCAGCTGGACAGGGGGCACCGGGGAGCTGTTTTTT. Complete variable domain (other parts from reference TRBV5-5 and TRBJ2-2): DAGVTQSPTHLIKTRGQQVTLRCSPISGHKSVSWYQQVLGQGPQFIFQYYEKEERGRGNFPDRFSARQFPNYSSELNVNALLLGDSALYLCASSWTGGTGELFFGEGSRLTVL.

About this clone itself: One junction end disagrees with the germline gene, perhaps due to a read error. The chain joins TRBV7-3 to TRBJ1-2, with 9 nucleotides matching TRBD1. Germline V gene data show CDR1 as SGHTA and CDR2 as FQGTGA. CDR3 length equals 15 residues. The CDR3 DNA reads as TGTGCCAGCAGTTTAACGACAGGGGGAGACTATGGCTACACCTTC. It encodes CASSLTTGGDYGYTF.

This chain uses TRBV6-1 with TRBJ2-7; 8 bases map to TRBD2. CDR1 and CDR2 (germline): MNHNS, SASEGT. V lost 4 bases to trimming and J lost 3 bases; unmatched junction nucleotides: 8. The CDR3 has 15 amino acids. The CDR3 here is CASSARLANHYEQYF. DNA for the CDR3: TGTGCCAGCAGTGCCCGACTAGCGAACCACTACGAGCAGTACTTC.

The chain carries TRBV7-8 and TRBJ2-7; 8 nucleotides match TRBD1. V lost 3 bases, J lost 4 bases, and 5 bases stayed unmatched. Germline V gene lookup returns CDR1 SGHVS and CDR2 FQNEAQ. The CDR3 runs to 14 residues. The CDR3 bases are TGTGCCAGCAGCTTTCGGGACAGGATGTACGAGCAGTACTTC. Translating gives CASSFRDRMYEQYF.

The chain employs TRBV15 and TRBJ2-5; 8 nucleotides align to TRBD2. This CDR3 is built from 16 residues. Unmatched junction bases numbered 8, after V lost 0 bases and J lost 5 bases. CDR1 is LNHNV and CDR2 is YYDKDF in the germline V gene (reference sequence). CDR3: CATSRDPAGAVETQYF. The CDR3 DNA reads TGTGCCACCAGCAGAGATCCAGCGGGAGCGGTGGAGACCCAGTACTTC.

The rearrangement uses TRBV25-1 and TRBJ1-2; D not certain. This CDR3 region has 11 residues. Trimming pared 3 bases from V and 2 bases from J, leaving 1 base between. CDR1 is MGHDK and CDR2 is SYGVNS in the germline V gene. DNA for the CDR3: TGTGCCAGCAGTGAGAACTATGGCTACACCTTC. Protein: CASSENYGYTF.

The V gene is TRBV2, the J gene TRBJ2-5; 8 bases fit TRBD1. CDR1 is SNHLY and CDR2 is FYNNEI in the germline V gene. The V and J ends lost 8 bases and 5 bases, in that order; junction bases with no gene match: 4. The CDR3 runs 12 residues. The CDR3 DNA sequence: TGTGCCAGCGAGGACAGGGCTGAGACCCAGTACTTC. Translated, it gives CASEDRAETQYF.

The chain couples TRBV6-1 to TRBJ1-5; D might be TRBD1 (5 bases). The CDR3 runs 16 residues. Trimming removed 2 bases at V and 9 bases at J, with 20 bases between. CDR1 and CDR2 from the germline V gene are MNHNS and SASEGT. The DNA for the CDR3 is TGTGCCAGCAGTGAATCTTTGCGGGACGCCAGTCGGCCCCAGCATTTT. Its translation is CASSESLRDASRPQHF.

V is TRBV15 and J is TRBJ1-2, with no clear D. The length of the CDR3 is 16 residues. Looked up from germline, CDR1 is LNHNV and CDR2 is YYDKDF (reference sequence). Trimming stripped 1 base from V and 2 bases from J, with 14 bases between. As DNA, the CDR3 is TGTGCCACCAGCAGAGGGTGGGAGGGATCGAACTATGGCTACACCTTC. It codes for CATSRGWEGSNYGYTF.

The chain employs TRBV6-9 and TRBJ1-1, with D maybe TRBD1 (5 bases). V was shortened by 8 bases and J by 1 base, with 5 bases between the two germline ends. This CDR3 spans 11 amino acids. Per germline, CDR1 MNHGY and CDR2 SVAAGI. The CDR3 sequence is CASGGNTEAFF. As DNA, the CDR3 is TGTGCCAGCGGGGGGAACACTGAAGCTTTCTTT.

V is TRBV7-6 and J is TRBJ2-1; D gene ambiguous. The CDR3 is made up of 15 amino acids. Trimming took off 1 base at V and 0 bases at J, with 7 bases between the two ends. Germline V gene lookup returns CDR1 SGHVS and CDR2 FNYEAQ. This CDR3 is CASSLDASSYNEQFF. CDR3 in DNA: TGTGCCAGCAGCTTAGACGCCAGCTCCTACAATGAGCAGTTCTTC.

Here the CDR3 reads CASSWSSGGAYNEQFF. The CDR3 DNA reads as TGTGCCAGCAGTTGGTCTAGCGGGGGGGCCTACAATGAGCAGTTCTTC. This chain links TRBV6-5 with TRBJ2-1; TRBD2 matches 12 bases. V dropped 4 bases and J dropped 2; count of bases not matched to a gene: 3. The CDR3 sequence is 16 residues long. Germline V lookup: CDR1 MNHEY, CDR2 SVGAGI.

The rearrangement joins TRBV28 to TRBJ1-5; D is ambiguous. The CDR3 covers 14 residues. In germline, CDR1 is MDHEN, CDR2 SYDVKM. Trimming pared 7 bases from V and 8 bases from J, leaving 18 bases between. The CDR3 spells CASTPWVASEPQHF. The DNA of the CDR3 is TGTGCCAGCACCCCTTGGGTGGCGTCCGAGCCCCAGCATTTT. Full variable domain (outside the CDR3, taken from reference TRBV28 and TRBJ1-5): DVKVTQSSRYLVKRTGEKVFLECVQDMDHENMFWYRQDPGLGLRLIYFSYDVKMKEKGDIPEGYSVSREKKERFSLILESASTNQTSMYLCASTPWVASEPQHFGDGTRLSIL.

V gene TRBV11-2 combines with J gene TRBJ1-1; D unresolved. The germline V gene encodes CDR1 SGHAT and CDR2 FQNNGV. This CDR3 comprises 14 residues. Between the trimmed V and J ends, which lost 3 bases and 2 bases, there was a span of 10 bases. CDR3 DNA sequence: TGTGCCAGCAGCTTTACGGGGTCTAACACTGAAGCTTTCTTT. It codes for CASSFTGSNTEAFF.

The chain combines TRBV25-1 with TRBJ2-7, with a tentative D call TRBD1 (5 bases). Germline assignment: CDR1 MGHDK and CDR2 SYGVNS. The CDR3 is 16 residues long. V lost 5 bases and J lost 0, with 17 bases in between. The CDR3: CASSRGPTESSYEQYF. The CDR3 coding sequence is TGTGCCAGCAGTCGAGGCCCGACAGAAAGCTCCTACGAGCAGTACTTC.

This chain links TRBV10-3 with TRBJ2-7; tentative D call: TRBD2 (5 bases). The germline CDR1 and CDR2 sequences are ENHRY and SYGVKD. The length of the CDR3 is 15 residues. V was cut by 0 bases and J by 2 bases, with 11 bases left in between. The CDR3 bases are TGTGCCATCAGTGAGTCGGAGCGGACCCCCTACGAGCAGTACTTC. It is translated as CAISESERTPYEQYF.

The genes are TRBV5-1 and TRBJ2-7, with D perhaps TRBD1 or TRBD2 (5 bases each). This CDR3 is built from 15 residues. Germline assignment: CDR1 SGHRS and CDR2 YFSETQ. Deletions cut 1 base from V and 3 bases from J, with 14 bases between. The CDR3, as DNA: TGCGCCAGCAGCTTGTTGCCGGGACCTAACTACGAGCAGTACTTC. Amino acids: CASSLLPGPNYEQYF.

The chain has TRBV5-6 and TRBJ2-7; D not certain. This CDR3 has 11 amino acids. Per germline, CDR1 SGHDT and CDR2 YYEEEE. Trimming removed 4 bases from V and 5 bases from J, with 7 bases in between. CDR3 protein: CASSTHNEQYF. The CDR3 coding sequence is TGTGCCAGCAGCACCCACAACGAGCAGTACTTC.

The rearrangement joins TRBV5-1 to TRBJ1-1; D perhaps matches TRBD1 (6 bases). The V gene's germline CDR1 is SGHRS and CDR2 YFSETQ. The CDR3 length is 15 residues. Trimming removed 2 bases from V and 4 bases from J, with 15 bases in between. This chain's CDR3 is CASSFGQGRFTEAFF. DNA of the CDR3: TGCGCCAGCAGCTTTGGCCAGGGGAGGTTCACTGAAGCTTTCTTT.

The CDR3 sequence: CASSQIRLAGVTYNEQFF. The CDR3 DNA reads TGCGCCAGCAGCCAGATAAGACTAGCGGGAGTTACCTACAATGAGCAGTTCTTC. The genes are TRBV4-1 and TRBJ2-1; 12 bases line up with TRBD2. CDR3 length: 18 amino acids. Trimming at V came to 3 bases and at J to 2 bases, leaving 8 bases not matched to a gene. Germline CDR1 reads MGHRA; CDR2 reads YSYEKL.

This clone was counted once. The rearrangement links TRBV5-8 to TRBJ2-5; D might be TRBD1 (7 bases). CDR3 length: 14 residues. Germline loops: CDR1 SGHTS, CDR2 YDEGEE. Trimming stripped 7 bases from V and 2 bases from J, with 15 bases between. CDR3 DNA sequence: TGTGCCAGCGGAGGGGGACAGCAACAAGAGACCCAGTACTTC. Its translation is CASGGGQQQETQYF.

This clone was recorded a few times. This chain connects TRBV7-9 to TRBJ1-1, with unresolved D. The CDR3 is 12 amino acids. V was pared by 11 bases and J by 1 base, with 11 bases between. Germline assignment: CDR1 SEHNR and CDR2 FQNEAQ (reference sequence). The chain's CDR3 is CALQRQNTEAFF. The CDR3 region has the DNA TGTGCCCTTCAGAGGCAGAACACTGAAGCTTTCTTT.

The chain has TRBV25-1 and TRBJ2-3, with 7 bases fitting TRBD1. CDR1 is MGHDK and CDR2 is SYGVNS in the germline V gene. This CDR3 spans 15 amino acids. Germline trimming cut 3 bases from V and 1 base from J; bases unmatched to any gene: 4. The chain's CDR3 is CASSDFGQGTDTQYF. CDR3 nucleotide sequence: TGTGCCAGCAGTGACTTCGGACAGGGCACAGATACGCAGTATTTT.

This chain joins TRBV29-1 and TRBJ1-1; the match to TRBD1 covers 7 bases. Trimming took 6 bases from V and 1 from J; bases not matched to a gene: 8. This CDR3 is built from 14 residues. Looked up from germline, CDR1 is SQVTM and CDR2 is ANQGSEA. The CDR3 DNA is TGCAGCGTAGATCTGACAGGGAAGAACACTGAAGCTTTCTTT. Its protein product is CSVDLTGKNTEAFF. The full variable domain, completed using reference TRBV29-1 and TRBJ1-1, is SAVISQKPSRDICQRGTSLTIQCQVDSQVTMMFWYRQQPGQSLTLIATANQGSEATYESGFVIDKFPISRPNLTFSTLTVSNMSPEDSSIYLCSVDLTGKNTEAFFGQGTRLTVV.

This clone was counted only a few times. The V gene is TRBV7-3, the J gene TRBJ2-2, with 7 bases fitting TRBD1. The CDR3 is made up of 15 amino acids. Germline V gives CDR1 SGHTA, CDR2 FQGTGA. V lost 5 bases, J lost 2 bases, and 5 bases stayed unmatched. The CDR3 sequence is CASSPGQTNTGELFF. The CDR3 DNA follows: TGTGCCAGCAGCCCGGGACAGACAAACACCGGGGAGCTGTTTTTT.

The J gene is TRBJ1-2, the V gene TRBV19, with D unresolved. Germline CDR1 LNHDA, CDR2 SQIVND (reference sequence). This CDR3 contains 10 residues. Deletions cut 3 bases from V and 7 bases from J, with 3 bases between. The CDR3: CASSIGGYTF. The CDR3 nucleotides are TGTGCCAGTAGTATCGGTGGCTACACCTTC.